One and the same sample provided the 12 T cell receptor beta chains below, sequenced in a study of OX40 agonist ivuxolimab in advanced cancers. Generated by immunoSEQ multiplex PCR, the TCRdb table keeps only in-frame clones and is missing some. The sample consists of under 70,000 clones, around nine tenths of them appearing once. Sequences were derived from CD4+ or CD8+ T cells sorted from blood, sampled in a trial of the OX40 agonist ivuxolimab. These receptors originate from an adult with an advanced solid tumor such as melanoma, head and neck, liver or kidney cancer.

The V call is TRBV2, the J call TRBJ1-5, with D hard to call. The CDR3 contains 14 residues. V shed 5 bases and J shed 1 base, with 9 bases lying between them. Germline-derived CDR1 and CDR2 are SNHLY and FYNNEI. The CDR3 protein is CASSKGQSNQPQHF. The CDR3, as DNA: TGTGCCAGCAGTAAGGGTCAGAGCAATCAGCCCCAGCATTTT.

This clone was picked up a small number of times. This chain uses TRBV20-1 with TRBJ2-1; the D call may be TRBD1 or TRBD2 (5 bases each). Germline V lookup: CDR1 DFQATT, CDR2 SNEGSKA (reference sequence). Trimming stripped 6 bases from V and 9 bases from J, with 6 bases between. This CDR3 contains 9 residues. CDR3 sequence (DNA): TGCAGTGCGGGGGTTGAGCAGTTCTTC. Residues: CSAGVEQFF.

Of note for this clone: The junction shows a germline mismatch at one end, possibly a read error. The chain is built from TRBV29-1 and TRBJ1-1; the D is unclear. From germline, CDR1 is SQVTM and CDR2 ANQGSEA. CDR3 length: 13 residues. CDR3 region: CSVEDWNLYEAFF. DNA of the CDR3: TGCAGCGTGGAAGACTGGAACCTATACGAAGCTTTCTTT.

The gene calls are TRBV6-1 and TRBJ2-4; tentative D call: TRBD1 (5 bases). Trimming left V 6 bases short and J 9 bases short, with 12 bases between. Looked up from germline, CDR1 is MNHNS and CDR2 is SASEGT. CDR3 length: 12 amino acids. The CDR3 DNA reads as TGTGCCAGCAGACCGACAGACAGCATTCAGTACTTC. Its protein is CASRPTDSIQYF.

V and J are TRBV21-1 and TRBJ2-1; the D segment call TRBD1 is taken from the table without a DNA check. TRBV21-1 is a documented pseudogene. The length of the CDR3 is 16 residues. CDR3 amino acids: CASSRKGLTGAHEQFF. In DNA, the CDR3 is TGTGCCAGCAGCCGTAAGGGTCTGACAGGGGCACATGAGCAGTTCTTC.

V and J are TRBV5-1 and TRBJ2-7; tentatively, D is TRBD1 or TRBD2 (5 bases each). The CDR3 spans 14 residues. Per germline, CDR1 SGHRS and CDR2 YFSETQ. Deletions cut 2 bases from V and 2 bases from J, with 11 bases between. The CDR3 nucleotides read TGCGCCAGCAGCTTAAGTATGGGACCCTACGAGCAGTACTTC. It codes for CASSLSMGPYEQYF.

The chain has TRBV11-2 and TRBJ2-4, with D possibly being TRBD2 (5 bases). The CDR3 has 17 residues. Trimming pared 5 bases from V and 0 bases from J, leaving 17 bases between. Looked up from germline, CDR1 is SGHAT and CDR2 is FQNNGV. CDR3 protein: CASSLRRDSLAKNIQYF. DNA of the CDR3: TGTGCCAGCAGCCTCCGACGGGATTCCTTAGCCAAAAACATTCAGTACTTC. The whole variable domain, filled in from reference TRBV11-2 and TRBJ2-4, reads EAGVAQSPRYKIIEKRQSVAFWCNPISGHATLYWYQQILGQGPKLLIQFQNNGVVDDSQLPKDRFSAERLKGVDSTLKIQPAKLEDSAVYLCASSLRRDSLAKNIQYFGAGTRLSVL.

The chain uses TRBV7-2 and TRBJ2-3; D uncertain. Trimming removed 5 bases at V and 6 bases at J, with 6 bases between. CDR1 and CDR2 from the germline V gene are SGHTA and FQGNSA. This CDR3 region has 11 residues. CDR3 DNA sequence: TGTGCCAGCAGCCTGTATGATACGCAGTATTTT. Amino acid sequence: CASSLYDTQYF.

The gene calls are TRBV7-7 and TRBJ1-1; perhaps TRBD1 as D (5 bases). The CDR3 extends over 17 amino acids. V lost 3 bases, J lost 0 bases, and 17 bases lay in between. CDR1 and CDR2 from the germline V gene are SSHAT and FNYEAQ (reference sequence). This chain's CDR3 is CASSFTTGGRLNTEAFF. As DNA, the CDR3 is TGTGCCAGCAGCTTCACTACAGGAGGGAGGCTGAACACTGAAGCTTTCTTT.

This clone was counted between two and nine times. This CDR3 reads CASSPLGGIATNEKLFF. The CDR3 DNA reads TGCGCCAGCAGCCCACTAGGCGGGATTGCAACTAATGAAAAACTGTTTTTT. V and J are TRBV4-1 and TRBJ1-4, with D unresolved. In germline, CDR1 is MGHRA, CDR2 YSYEKL. CDR3 length: 17 residues. Trimming removed 4 bases at V and 0 bases at J, with 15 bases between.

The V call is TRBV9, the J call TRBJ2-7, with unresolved D. The CDR3 is made up of 10 amino acids. Germline CDR1 is SGDLS and CDR2 is YYNGEE. V lost 4 bases and J lost 7, with 6 bases in between. The CDR3 loop is CASSSREQYF. The CDR3 DNA reads as TGTGCCAGCAGCTCCCGGGAGCAGTACTTC.

CDR3 region: CASSRAMGPSYEQYF. The CDR3 DNA is TGTGCCAGCAGCAGAGCTATGGGACCCTCCTACGAGCAGTACTTC. V usage is TRBV6-1 and J usage is TRBJ2-7; D may match TRBD1 or TRBD2 (5 bases each). The V and J ends lost 6 bases and 0 bases respectively, with 15 bases between them. This CDR3 is 15 amino acids long. Germline CDR1 and CDR2: MNHNS and SASEGT.